This T cell receptor beta chain was sequenced during a study of blood T cell repertoires in COVID-19. Study-level background: PBMCs, B-cell-depleted T cells, or T cells were the source of the cDNA or gDNA that made up the material.

As processed by the authors: How many nucleated cells were present was estimated from reference gene primer amplification. The protocol was immunoSEQ multiplex PCR, while the TCRdb copy is restricted to in-frame clones and leaves out a portion. V and J calls plus clone size are reproduced from that table; the DNA served to infer D and trimming. The sample yields about 190,000 clones, 84% seen once. The junction had 6 bases not matched to a gene; V was cut back by 6 bases and J by 5 bases. The CDR3 has 15 residues. Germline assignment: CDR1 MNHNY and CDR2 SVGAGI (reference sequence). The chain employs TRBV6-6 and TRBJ2-1; 11 bases are a match to TRBD2. The sample comprised peripheral blood. This TCR derives from a woman aged 70-85 years with active or convalescent COVID-19. The CDR3, as DNA: TGTGCCAGCAGGGATAGCGGGAGGGCCAACAATGAGCAGTTCTTC. Its translation is CASRDSGRANNEQFF.